This is a list of T cell receptor beta chains from one sample in a study of graft-versus-host responses after intestinal transplantation. Their recognized antigens are unknown. The repertoire was sequenced with immunoSEQ multiplex PCR; TCRdb's copy has only in-frame clones and lacks some. The table lists fewer than 110,000 clones, under 95% of them singletons, with 1.2% in the top ten. Here the sequenced sample was unstimulated CD8+ T cells sorted from spleen or lymph node cells, taken before intestinal transplant. These receptors all stem from a human donor who received an intestinal transplant. The CDR3 runs from the conserved cysteine through the conserved F or W. A D gene is named only where the DNA matches it firmly. Only part of the rows carry a size: once, few, many, or a class if the clone is expanded.

CASSPNGGYEQYF TGTGCCAGCAGTCCAAATGGAGGGTATGAGCAGTACTTC TRBV6-1 - - TRBJ2-7
CASSDWRSEIPNTGELFF TGCGCCAGCAGTGATTGGAGATCGGAGATCCCTAACACCGGGGAGCTGTTTTTT TRBV10-1 - - TRBJ2-2
CASSYRQEQFF TGTGCCAGCAGTTACCGACAGGAGCAGTTCTTC TRBV6-5 - - TRBJ2-1
CASSFLVAGQGLGPQHF TGTGCCAGCAGTTTCTTGGTCGCAGGGCAGGGGCTTGGGCCCCAGCATTTT TRBV27 - - TRBJ1-5
CASSFSSGQAASGANVLTF TGTGCCAGCAGCTTCTCCTCTGGACAGGCCGCTTCTGGGGCCAACGTCCTGACTTTC TRBV9 TRBD1 - TRBJ2-6
CASSRGTEAFF TGTGCCAGCAGTCGGGGTACTGAAGCTTTCTTT TRBV6-5 - - TRBJ1-1
CAIRGAQRGDYNEQFF TGTGCCATCAGGGGGGCCCAGCGGGGGGACTACAATGAGCAGTTCTTC TRBV10-3 TRBD2 - TRBJ2-1
CASTGDLRDTEAFF TGTGCCAGCACGGGGGACCTACGGGACACTGAAGCTTTCTTT TRBV6-6 - once TRBJ1-1
CASSSLASRQGEDTQYF TGTGCCAGCAGCTCCCTAGCCTCGCGACAGGGGGAAGATACGCAGTATTTT TRBV7-8 TRBD1 - TRBJ2-3
CASSLYNPDPREQFF TGCGCCAGCAGCCTCTACAACCCCGACCCCCGCGAGCAGTTCTTC TRBV5-1 - - TRBJ2-1
CASSLGRTGVGTGELFF TGTGCCAGCAGCCTGGGTAGGACAGGGGTCGGCACCGGGGAGCTGTTTTTT TRBV11-2 TRBD1 - TRBJ2-2
CASSPPERLAGMREQYF TGTGCCAGCTCACCACCGGAAAGACTAGCGGGGATGAGGGAGCAGTACTTC TRBV18 TRBD2 once TRBJ2-7
CAGSPGGFSYNEQFF TGTGCCGGCAGCCCAGGGGGGTTCTCCTACAATGAGCAGTTCTTC TRBV13 - - TRBJ2-1
CASSLSGAVNEQYF TGCGCCAGCAGCTTGAGCGGAGCGGTCAACGAGCAGTACTTC TRBV5-1 - - TRBJ2-7
CASKEDLREVAFF TGCGCCAGCAAAGAGGACCTCCGGGAAGTGGCTTTCTTT TRBV10-2 - - TRBJ1-1
CASSEGPGQPQHF TGTGCCAGCAGTGAGGGTCCGGGACAGCCCCAGCATTTT TRBV2 - - TRBJ1-5
CSAATGLNTEAFF TGCAGCGCCGCGACAGGGCTGAACACTGAAGCTTTCTTT TRBV29-1 TRBD1 - TRBJ1-1
CASSLEYGGGPFYTQYF TGTGCCAGCAGCTTAGAGTACGGCGGGGGGCCCTTCTATACGCAGTATTTT TRBV11-2 TRBD2 - TRBJ2-3
CASSVVDRQETQYF TGTGCCAGCAGCGTAGTGGACAGACAAGAGACCCAGTACTTC TRBV9 - - TRBJ2-5
CASSLTGDNTEAFF TGTGCCAGCAGTTTGACAGGGGATAACACTGAAGCTTTCTTT TRBV6-5 TRBD1 - TRBJ1-1
CASSQEGASLQTQYF TGCGCCAGCAGCCAAGAAGGGGCCAGTCTGCAGACCCAGTACTTC TRBV4-1 - - TRBJ2-5
CASSLGPDPGGTDTQYF TGTGCCAGCAGTTTAGGCCCCGACCCGGGAGGCACAGATACGCAGTATTTT TRBV27 - - TRBJ2-3
CASSQEGPIQETQYF TGCGCCAGCAGCCAAGAAGGTCCTATCCAAGAGACCCAGTACTTC TRBV4-1 - - TRBJ2-5
CASSSTGTNGELFF TGTGCCAGCAGCTCGACAGGGACGAACGGGGAGCTGTTTTTT TRBV13 TRBD1 - TRBJ2-2
CASSYEGAMNTEAFF TGTGCCAGCAGTTACGAGGGGGCAATGAACACTGAAGCTTTCTTT TRBV6-5 TRBD1 - TRBJ1-1
CSVGGGLTYEQYF TGCAGCGTTGGGGGGGGACTGACCTACGAGCAGTACTTC TRBV29-1 TRBD2 - TRBJ2-7